These 19 T cell receptor beta chains came from one sample sequenced in a study of T cell responses to AZD1222 COVID-19 vaccine. This table comes from immunoSEQ multiplex PCR, and its TCRdb copy is limited to in-frame clones, with some not included. The sample contains about 110,000 clones, around 90% of which appear only once. Sequencing was performed on peripheral blood, taken on day 0 of AZD1222 vaccination. All receptors derive from an adult in good health.

This chain uses TRBV19 with TRBJ1-1; 9 nucleotides agree with TRBD1. The CDR3 loop spans 18 amino acids. V was pared by 5 bases and J by 0 bases, with 13 bases of the junction left unmatched. Germline lookup yields CDR1 LNHDA and CDR2 SQIVND (reference sequence). CDR3: CASSLLPGTGPMNTEAFF. For the CDR3, the DNA is TGTGCCAGTAGTCTTCTCCCCGGGACAGGGCCCATGAACACTGAAGCTTTCTTT.

V usage is TRBV5-4 and J usage is TRBJ1-2; TRBD1 matches at 11 bases. The V and J ends lost 4 bases and 4 bases, in that order; junction bases with no gene match: 6. This CDR3 has 15 amino acids. From germline, CDR1 is SGHNT and CDR2 YYREEE (reference sequence). CDR3 sequence reads: CASSPDRGPGYGYTF. The CDR3 DNA reads as TGTGCCAGCAGCCCGGACAGGGGGCCGGGCTATGGCTACACCTTC.

V and J are TRBV27 and TRBJ1-5; D is possibly TRBD1 (6 bases). Trimming removed 5 bases at V and 3 bases at J, with 23 bases between. Germline V CDR1 and CDR2: MNHEY, SMNVEV (reference sequence). The CDR3 extends over 18 amino acids. This CDR3 is CASSPGGFEGKVNQPQHF. CDR3 bases: TGTGCCAGCAGTCCTGGGGGCTTCGAGGGGAAAGTCAATCAGCCCCAGCATTTT.

The J gene is TRBJ1-2, the V gene TRBV21-1; the tabulated D call, TRBD1, remains unverified against the DNA. TRBV21-1 is annotated as a pseudogene. The CDR3 has 16 amino acids. The CDR3 here is CASSKGPRDRTIGYTF. The CDR3 DNA reads as TGTGCCAGCAGCAAAGGCCCCCGGGACAGGACTATTGGCTACACCTTC.

V usage is TRBV19 and J usage is TRBJ2-2, with 11 positions matching TRBD2. The junction had 6 bases not matched to a gene; V was cut back by 4 bases and J by 5 bases. Per germline, CDR1 LNHDA and CDR2 SQIVND (reference sequence). This CDR3 is built from 16 residues. This CDR3 is CASSTLAGGRTGELFF. CDR3 nucleotides: TGTGCCAGTAGTACCCTAGCGGGGGGTCGTACCGGGGAGCTGTTTTTT.

This chain uses TRBV14 with TRBJ1-3; D gene unclear. This CDR3 contains 14 residues. The V and J ends lost 1 base and 3 bases respectively, with 7 bases between them. The germline V gene encodes CDR1 SGHDN and CDR2 FVKESK. DNA for the CDR3: TGTGCCAGCAGCCAAGGACTAGTTGGAAACACCATATATTTT. Protein: CASSQGLVGNTIYF.

The genes are TRBV5-1 and TRBJ2-3, with D perhaps matching TRBD2 (7 bases). CDR1 and CDR2 (germline): SGHRS, YFSETQ. The V gene lost 0 bases and the J gene lost 0 bases, with 14 bases spanning the gap. CDR3 length: 17 residues. The CDR3 DNA sequence: TGCGCCAGCAGCTTGGGAGGCGGGGGCCCTAGCACAGATACGCAGTATTTT. It codes for CASSLGGGGPSTDTQYF. Using reference TRBV5-1 and TRBJ2-3 for the parts outside the CDR3, the full variable domain is KAGVTQTPRYLIKTRGQQVTLSCSPISGHRSVSWYQQTPGQGLQFLFEYFSETQRNKGNFPGRFSGRQFSNSRSEMNVSTLELGDSALYLCASSLGGGGPSTDTQYFGPGTRLTVL.

The chain links TRBV19 to TRBJ2-3, with D possibly matching TRBD2 (6 bases). The CDR3 totals 15 residues. The germline V and J ends were trimmed by 10 bases and 0 bases, with 17 bases remaining between them. In germline, CDR1 is LNHDA, CDR2 SQIVND (reference sequence). In nucleotides, the CDR3 is TGTGCCACGCTACCCCTTAGCGGCAGCACAGATACGCAGTATTTT. Amino acids: CATLPLSGSTDTQYF. Supplemented by reference TRBV19 and TRBJ2-3, the full variable domain reads DGGITQSPKYLFRKEGQNVTLSCEQNLNHDAMYWYRQDPGQGLRLIYYSQIVNDFQKGDIAEGYSVSREKKESFPLTVTSAQKNPTAFYLCATLPLSGSTDTQYFGPGTRLTVL.

V is TRBV11-3 and J is TRBJ1-1, with no clear D. The CDR3 loop spans 15 amino acids. Germline V gene lookup returns CDR1 SGHNT and CDR2 YENEEA. V lost 6 bases and J 4 bases, leaving 18 bases between the germline ends. CDR3 region: CASSPSSGSGTEAFF. The CDR3 bases are TGTGCCAGCAGTCCCTCGTCGGGGTCAGGCACTGAAGCTTTCTTT.

This chain joins TRBV28 and TRBJ2-5; D gene ambiguous. The CDR3 extends over 14 amino acids. Trimming pared 5 bases from V and 6 bases from J, leaving 16 bases between. Germline assignment: CDR1 MDHEN and CDR2 SYDVKM. The CDR3: CASSPQEGWKTQYF. DNA for the CDR3: TGTGCCAGCAGTCCCCAGGAAGGGTGGAAGACCCAGTACTTC.

This clone was observed a few times. V is TRBV6-5 and J is TRBJ1-2; D call uncertain. CDR3 length equals 13 residues. V was shortened by 8 bases and J by 7 bases, with 17 bases between the two germline ends. The germline V gene encodes CDR1 MNHEY and CDR2 SVGAGI. CDR3 amino acids: CASGMELESGYTF. The CDR3 nucleotides read TGTGCCAGCGGAATGGAACTAGAGAGTGGCTACACCTTC.

This chain uses TRBV9 with TRBJ1-2, with a possible D match to TRBD1 (5 bases). V was cut by 0 bases and J by 5 bases, with 11 bases left in between. The CDR3 consists of 14 residues. Germline-derived CDR1 and CDR2 are SGDLS and YYNGEE. The CDR3 is CASSVDPGNYGYTF. CDR3 sequence (DNA): TGTGCCAGCAGCGTAGACCCAGGGAATTATGGCTACACCTTC. Using reference TRBV9 and TRBJ1-2 for the parts outside the CDR3, the full variable domain is DSGVTQTPKHLITATGQRVTLRCSPRSGDLSVYWYQQSLDQGLQFLIQYYNGEERAKGNILERFSAQQFPDLHSELNLSSLELGDSALYFCASSVDPGNYGYTFGSGTRLTVV.

This chain joins TRBV18 and TRBJ1-2; D is possibly TRBD1 (6 bases). Trimming left V 2 bases short and J 3 bases short, with 10 bases between. Germline assignment: CDR1 KGHSH and CDR2 LQKENI. The CDR3 length is 14 residues. Written as DNA, the CDR3 is TGTGCCAGCTCACCAAGCGGGGGCGACTATGGCTACACCTTC. Its translation is CASSPSGGDYGYTF.

The chain links TRBV13 to TRBJ1-1; no clear D. The CDR3 totals 15 residues. Germline CDR1 PRHDT, CDR2 FYEKMQ (reference sequence). The V end was cut by 5 bases, the J end by 0 bases, with 13 bases between. CDR3 region: CASSLDWAMNTEAFF. The CDR3, as DNA: TGTGCCAGCAGCCTCGACTGGGCAATGAACACTGAAGCTTTCTTT.

This clone was seen just once. The chain has TRBV5-1 and TRBJ1-6, with D perhaps TRBD1 (5 bases). Trimming pared 0 bases from V and 6 bases from J, leaving 13 bases between. CDR1 and CDR2 from the germline V gene are SGHRS and YFSETQ. This CDR3 is built from 16 residues. The CDR3 nucleotides read TGCGCCAGCAGCTTGGAGGGCGGGGGAAGTAATTCACCCCTCCACTTT. Translated: CASSLEGGGSNSPLHF.

V and J are TRBV18 and TRBJ1-5; 9 bases agree with TRBD1. The CDR3 is 15 amino acids. With 5 bases clipped from V and 0 bases from J, the junction kept 2 bases outside the gene matches. Germline V gene data show CDR1 as KGHSH and CDR2 as LQKENI. CDR3 region: CASSVDRGSNQPQHF. CDR3 nucleotides: TGTGCCAGCTCAGTGGACAGGGGTAGCAATCAGCCCCAGCATTTT.

This rearrangement joins TRBV11-3 to TRBJ2-7; D perhaps matches TRBD2 (5 bases). The CDR3 runs to 14 residues. The V gene lost 6 bases and the J gene lost 2 bases, with 14 bases spanning the gap. Germline V gives CDR1 SGHNT, CDR2 YENEEA. CDR3 region: CASSPSGNTYEQYF. Written as DNA, the CDR3 is TGTGCCAGCAGTCCGTCGGGGAACACCTACGAGCAGTACTTC. Full variable domain (remainder filled in from reference TRBV11-3 and TRBJ2-7): EAGVVQSPRYKIIEKKQPVAFWCNPISGHNTLYWYLQNLGQGPELLIRYENEEAVDDSQLPKDRFSAERLKGVDSTLKIQPAELGDSAVYLCASSPSGNTYEQYFGPGTRLTVT.

The CDR3 nucleotides read TGTGCCAGTACCTGGCGGCCTAGCGGTGGCACAGATACGCAGTATTTT. This gives the protein CASTWRPSGGTDTQYF. This chain uses TRBV19 with TRBJ2-3; 7 bases line up with TRBD2. J gave up 1 base and V 7 bases, and 11 bases lay outside the gene matches. CDR1 and CDR2 (germline): LNHDA, SQIVND (reference sequence). CDR3 length equals 16 residues.

This sequence joins TRBV7-6 and TRBJ1-4; no firm D call. V lost 5 bases and J lost 0, with 13 bases in between. Germline CDR1 reads SGHVS; CDR2 reads FNYEAQ. There are 16 residues in the CDR3. Written as DNA, the CDR3 is TGTGCCAGCAGCCTCAGGAAGGGCACAACTAATGAAAAACTGTTTTTT. Protein sequence: CASSLRKGTTNEKLFF.